One sample yielded the 18 T cell receptor beta chains listed below, sequenced in a study of regulatory T cells in long-lasting Graves disease. Arm-PCR of CDR3 regions with iRepertoire HTBI primers generated TCR beta libraries. MiXCR was run by TCRdb on the multiplex PCR reads, yielding one entry per CDR3 protein. The sample records about 400,000 distinct CDR3 sequences, approximately 15% being singletons. The time point is: newly diagnosed GD, antithyroid drugs for less than 3 months. RNA isolated from PBMCs was used to make the TCR library. The same data also contributed to another study, on T cells in Graves' hyperthyroidism and ophthalmopathy.

The sequencing used peripheral blood mononuclear cells (PBMCs), collected at new diagnosis, from a patient treated with antithyroid drugs. The receptors stem from a woman between 40 and 55 years old with Graves disease.

The chain joins TRBV6-4 to TRBJ1-2; no reliable D call. Germline V gives CDR1 MRHNA, CDR2 SNTAGT. Trimming removed 8 bases at V and 1 base at J, with 11 bases between. This CDR3 is 13 amino acids long. CDR3 loop: CASWQAVNYGYTF. For the CDR3, the DNA is TGTGCCAGCTGGCAGGCCGTTAACTATGGCTACACCTTC.

This clonotype has ten or more counts. This sequence joins TRBV2 and TRBJ1-2, with TRBD1 as a possible D gene (6 bases). Germline CDR1 and CDR2: SNHLY and FYNNEI. Trimming pared 6 bases from V and 9 bases from J, leaving 20 bases between. The CDR3 loop spans 14 amino acids. The CDR3 sequence is CASSPGQIGPSYTF. The CDR3 DNA reads TGTGCCAGCAGCCCCGGACAGATAGGCCCCAGCTACACCTTC.

With respect to this clonotype: A read error may be the cause here, since a much bigger clone is one base away. The chain has TRBV9 and TRBJ2-7; D possibly corresponds to TRBD1 (6 bases). The V gene lost 0 bases and the J gene lost 8 bases, with 9 bases spanning the gap. The CDR3 spans 12 residues. Germline CDR1 is SGDLS and CDR2 is YYNGEE. The CDR3 DNA is TGTGCCAGCAGCGTAGCTGGGGGCAAGCAGTACTTC. Residues: CASSVAGGKQYF.

This clonotype was recorded many times. The gene calls are TRBV3-1 and TRBJ1-2; D is uncertain. CDR3 length: 12 amino acids. The V gene lost 3 bases and the J gene lost 4 bases, with 6 bases spanning the gap. CDR1 and CDR2 (germline): LGHDT, YNNKEL (reference sequence). This chain's CDR3 is CASSQRLYGYTF. The CDR3 DNA reads as TGTGCCAGCAGCCAGAGGCTCTATGGCTACACCTTC.

This clonotype has at least ten counts. This chain connects TRBV18 to TRBJ1-4; 7 nucleotides match TRBD1. J lost 8 bases, V lost 4 bases, and 10 bases had no gene match. This CDR3 has 15 amino acids. CDR1 KGHSH and CDR2 LQKENI come from the germline V gene. Here the CDR3 DNA reads TGTGCCAGCTCACGGTCGACAGGGTCGGGGGAAAAACTGTTTTTT. The encoded protein is CASSRSTGSGEKLFF.

This clonotype has at least ten counts. This chain uses TRBV12-3 or TRBV12-4 with TRBJ2-7; D call uncertain. This CDR3 comprises 14 residues. The germline V and J ends were trimmed by 3 bases and 4 bases, with 13 bases remaining between them. The CDR3 loop reads CASSFPPSSYEQYF. The CDR3 nucleotides read TGTGCCAGCAGTTTCCCCCCAAGCAGTTACGAGCAGTACTTC.

The V gene is TRBV6-2 or TRBV6-3, the J gene TRBJ2-7, with D unclear. The CDR3 contains 14 residues. Germline CDR1 is MNHEY and CDR2 is SVGEGT. V was trimmed by 5 bases and J by 2 bases, leaving 13 bases between them. The CDR3 DNA is TGTGCCAGCAGTGGAAGGCCTCCGACCTACGAGCAGTACTTC. It translates to CASSGRPPTYEQYF.

This clonotype was seen many times. The chain combines TRBV11-2 with TRBJ2-7, with D perhaps matching TRBD1 or TRBD2 (5 bases each). This CDR3 spans 16 amino acids. Germline V CDR1 and CDR2: SGHAT, FQNNGV. The V and J ends lost 2 bases and 6 bases respectively, with 20 bases between them. CDR3 in amino acids: CASSLQWGTPLTEQYF. In DNA, the CDR3 is TGTGCCAGCAGCTTACAATGGGGGACCCCTCTAACCGAGCAGTACTTC.

In its sample, this clonotype was seen many times. The rearrangement joins TRBV12-3 or TRBV12-4 to TRBJ2-3, with a possible D match to TRBD2 (5 bases). V was trimmed by 6 bases and J by 1 base, leaving 8 bases between them. CDR3 length equals 13 residues. CDR3 nucleotides: TGTGCCAGCAGGTTTAGCGGCACAGATACGCAGTATTTT. This sequence encodes CASRFSGTDTQYF.

This clonotype occurred many times. This chain links TRBV27 with TRBJ2-3, with D perhaps matching TRBD2 (5 bases). This CDR3 has 17 amino acids. With 5 bases removed from V and 7 bases from J, the gap between germline ends came to 25 bases. CDR1 and CDR2 (germline): MNHEY, SMNVEV (reference sequence). The CDR3 spells CASSPLTRPDPLYTQYF. The CDR3 coding sequence is TGTGCCAGCAGTCCCCTCACTAGACCCGACCCCCTATATACGCAGTATTTT.

The V gene is TRBV7-9, the J gene TRBJ1-1, with D maybe TRBD1 (5 bases). Trimming took off 4 bases at V and 1 base at J, with 10 bases between the two ends. CDR1 is SEHNR and CDR2 is FQNEAQ in the germline V gene (reference sequence). CDR3 length equals 14 residues. CDR3 nucleotides: TGTGCCAGCAGCTGGAGGGACGGGAACACTGAAGCTTTCTTT. Protein product: CASSWRDGNTEAFF.

The sample holds many counts of this clonotype. One end of the junction fails to match germline, which may point to a read error. The genes are TRBV20-1 and TRBJ2-1, with 14 bases that match TRBD2. Germline lookup yields CDR1 DFQATT and CDR2 SNEGSKA (reference sequence). The CDR3 is made up of 12 amino acids. CDR3 protein: CSARGLAGGLVF. The CDR3, as DNA: TGCAGTGCTAGAGGACTAGCGGGAGGGCTTGTCTTC.

This clonotype turned up a few times. The CDR3 reads CATRGTRNTDTQYF. The CDR3, as DNA: TGTGCCACCAGGGGGACCAGGAACACAGATACGCAGTATTTT. The chain links TRBV28 to TRBJ2-3, with TRBD1 identical over 7 bases. Looked up from germline, CDR1 is MDHEN and CDR2 is SYDVKM. After removal of 10 bases from V and 2 bases from J, the junction contained 9 bases not matched to a gene. The CDR3 contains 14 residues.

This clonotype was seen repeatedly, ten times or more. The chain carries TRBV28 and TRBJ2-7, with D unclear. V was clipped by 2 bases and J by 3 bases, with 20 bases between them. The CDR3 loop spans 17 amino acids. Germline V gene data show CDR1 as MDHEN and CDR2 as SYDVKM. The CDR3 here is CASSLSLDRGPIYEQYF. CDR3 DNA sequence: TGTGCCAGCAGTTTAAGCCTAGATCGAGGTCCAATCTACGAGCAGTACTTC. Supplemented by reference TRBV28 and TRBJ2-7, the full variable domain reads DVKVTQSSRYLVKRTGEKVFLECVQDMDHENMFWYRQDPGLGLRLIYFSYDVKMKEKGDIPEGYSVSREKKERFSLILESASTNQTSMYLCASSLSLDRGPIYEQYFGPGTRLTVT.

The rearrangement uses TRBV20-1 and TRBJ2-1; no clear D gene. The CDR3 sequence is 13 residues long. In germline, CDR1 is DFQATT, CDR2 SNEGSKA (reference sequence). Trimming removed 4 bases at V and 4 bases at J, with 11 bases between. The CDR3 bases are TGCAGTGCTAAAGATAACCAGTACAATGAGCAGTTCTTC. Translating it yields CSAKDNQYNEQFF.

This clonotype came up many times. The chain is built from TRBV20-1 and TRBJ2-7, with 11 bases matching TRBD2. From germline, CDR1 is DFQATT and CDR2 SNEGSKA (reference sequence). There are 13 residues in the CDR3. V lost 6 bases to trimming and J lost 3 bases; unmatched junction nucleotides: 4. The CDR3 spells CSARGLADYEQYF. The DNA for the CDR3 is TGCAGTGCCCGGGGACTAGCGGACTACGAGCAGTACTTC.

J is TRBJ1-5 and V is TRBV4-3; possible D gene TRBD1, 5 bases. The V end lost 5 bases, the J end lost 4 bases, and 12 bases lay between the germline ends. The CDR3 loop spans 14 amino acids. Germline CDR1 is LGHNA and CDR2 is YSLEER. The CDR3 DNA is TGCGCCAGCAGCACCCAGGGAGCAAATCAGCCCCAGCATTTT. Amino acid sequence: CASSTQGANQPQHF.

The sample holds a few counts of this clonotype. The chain joins TRBV29-1 to TRBJ1-1; D is unclear. The V gene's germline CDR1 is SQVTM and CDR2 ANQGSEA. V was trimmed by 4 bases and J by 2 bases, leaving 5 bases between them. The CDR3 is 11 amino acids. The CDR3 DNA reads as TGCAGCGTTGTAAGTAACACTGAAGCTTTCTTT. It yields the protein CSVVSNTEAFF.